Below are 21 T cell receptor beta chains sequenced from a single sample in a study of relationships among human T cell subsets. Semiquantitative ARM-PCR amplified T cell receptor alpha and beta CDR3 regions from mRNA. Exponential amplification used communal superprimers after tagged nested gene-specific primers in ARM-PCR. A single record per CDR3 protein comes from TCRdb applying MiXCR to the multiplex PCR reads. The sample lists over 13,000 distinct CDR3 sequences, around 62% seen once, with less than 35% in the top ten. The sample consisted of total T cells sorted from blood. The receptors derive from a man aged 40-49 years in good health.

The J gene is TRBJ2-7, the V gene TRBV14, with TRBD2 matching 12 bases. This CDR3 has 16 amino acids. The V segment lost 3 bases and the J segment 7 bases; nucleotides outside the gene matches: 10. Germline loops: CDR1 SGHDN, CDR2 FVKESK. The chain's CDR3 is CASSQARLAGVYEQYF. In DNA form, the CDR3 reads TGTGCCAGCAGCCAGGCTAGACTAGCGGGAGTCTATGAGCAGTACTTC.

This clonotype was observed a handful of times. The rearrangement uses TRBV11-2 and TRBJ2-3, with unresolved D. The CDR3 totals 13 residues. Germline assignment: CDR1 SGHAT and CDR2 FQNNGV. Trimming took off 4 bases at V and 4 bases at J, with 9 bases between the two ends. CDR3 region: CASSSTLPDTQYF. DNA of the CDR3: TGTGCCAGCAGCTCGACGCTGCCAGATACGCAGTATTTT.

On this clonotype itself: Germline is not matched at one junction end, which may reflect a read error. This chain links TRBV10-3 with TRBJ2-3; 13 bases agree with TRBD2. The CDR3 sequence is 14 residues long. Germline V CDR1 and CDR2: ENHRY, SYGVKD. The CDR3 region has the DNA TGCGCCACTACTAGCGGGGGGGCAGGTGATACGCAGTATTTT. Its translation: CATTSGGAGDTQYF.

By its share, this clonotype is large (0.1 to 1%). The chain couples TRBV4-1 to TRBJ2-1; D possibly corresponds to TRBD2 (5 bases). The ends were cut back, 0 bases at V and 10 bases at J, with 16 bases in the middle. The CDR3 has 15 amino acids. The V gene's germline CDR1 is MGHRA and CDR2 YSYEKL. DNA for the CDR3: TGCGCCAGCAGCCAAGATTTAACAGCGGTTGGGGAGCAGTTCTTC. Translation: CASSQDLTAVGEQFF.

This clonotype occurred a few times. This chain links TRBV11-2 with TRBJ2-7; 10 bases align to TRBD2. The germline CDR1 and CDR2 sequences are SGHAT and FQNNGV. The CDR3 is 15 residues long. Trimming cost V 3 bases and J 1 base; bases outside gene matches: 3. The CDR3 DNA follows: TGTGCCAGCAGCTTCACTAGCGGGGAGTCCTACGAGCAGTACTTC. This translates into CASSFTSGESYEQYF.

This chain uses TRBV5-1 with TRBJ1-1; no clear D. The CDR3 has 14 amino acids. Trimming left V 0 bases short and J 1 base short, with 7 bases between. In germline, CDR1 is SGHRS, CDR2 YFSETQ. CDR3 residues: CASSLDIRNTEAFF. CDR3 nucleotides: TGCGCCAGCAGCTTGGACATACGGAACACTGAAGCTTTCTTT.

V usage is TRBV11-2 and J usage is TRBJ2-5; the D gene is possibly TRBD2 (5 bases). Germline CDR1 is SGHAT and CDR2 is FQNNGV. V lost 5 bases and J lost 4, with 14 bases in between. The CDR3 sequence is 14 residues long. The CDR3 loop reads CASSPRQAGETQYF. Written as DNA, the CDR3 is TGTGCCAGCAGCCCCCGGCAGGCGGGAGAGACCCAGTACTTC.

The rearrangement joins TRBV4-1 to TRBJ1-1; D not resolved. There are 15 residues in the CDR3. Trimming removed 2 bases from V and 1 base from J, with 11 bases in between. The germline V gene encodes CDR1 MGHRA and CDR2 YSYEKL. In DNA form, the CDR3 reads TGCGCCAGCAGCCAAAGACTGTTTGGGAACACTGAAGCTTTCTTT. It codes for CASSQRLFGNTEAFF.

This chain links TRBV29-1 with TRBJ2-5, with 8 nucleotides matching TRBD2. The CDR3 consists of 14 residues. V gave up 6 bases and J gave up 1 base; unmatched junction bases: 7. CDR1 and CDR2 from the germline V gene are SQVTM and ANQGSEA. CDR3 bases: TGCAGCGTGGATAGCGGGAATGGCCAAGAGACCCAGTACTTC. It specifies CSVDSGNGQETQYF.

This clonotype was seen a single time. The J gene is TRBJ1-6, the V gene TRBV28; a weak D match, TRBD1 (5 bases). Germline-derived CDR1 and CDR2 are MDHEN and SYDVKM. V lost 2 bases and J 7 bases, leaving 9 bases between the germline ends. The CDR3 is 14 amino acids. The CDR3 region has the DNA TGTGCCAGCAGTTTAGGGGGAGGGAATTCACCCCTCCACTTT. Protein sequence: CASSLGGGNSPLHF.

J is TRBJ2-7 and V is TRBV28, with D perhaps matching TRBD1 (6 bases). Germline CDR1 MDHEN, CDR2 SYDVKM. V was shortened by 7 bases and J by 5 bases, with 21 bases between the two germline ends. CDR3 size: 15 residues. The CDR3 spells CASMPLGQGWDEQYF. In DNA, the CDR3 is TGTGCCAGCATGCCTTTAGGGCAGGGGTGGGACGAGCAGTACTTC.

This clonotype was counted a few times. The CDR3 DNA sequence: TGCGCCCCCTACCGACACGAGCAGTACTTC. It translates to CAPYRHEQYF. The V and J genes are TRBV10-1 and TRBJ2-7; D unresolved. The CDR3 length is 10 residues. Germline V lookup: CDR1 WNHNN, CDR2 SYGVQD (reference sequence). V lost 11 bases, J lost 5 bases, and 10 bases lay in between.

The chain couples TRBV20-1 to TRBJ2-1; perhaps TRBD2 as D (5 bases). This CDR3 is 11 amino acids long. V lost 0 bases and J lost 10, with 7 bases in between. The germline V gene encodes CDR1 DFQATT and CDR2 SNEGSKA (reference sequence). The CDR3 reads CSARDSGEQFF. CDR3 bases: TGCAGTGCTAGAGATTCGGGAGAGCAGTTCTTC.

The CDR3 DNA is TGTGCAAGTCGCTTCGAGGGGTTACAGGGGAACACTGAAGCTTTCTTT. It specifies CASRFEGLQGNTEAFF. The chain employs TRBV12-2 and TRBJ1-1; TRBD1 was called by the table and not checked on the DNA. TRBV12-2 is a pseudogene locus. The CDR3 sequence is 16 residues long.

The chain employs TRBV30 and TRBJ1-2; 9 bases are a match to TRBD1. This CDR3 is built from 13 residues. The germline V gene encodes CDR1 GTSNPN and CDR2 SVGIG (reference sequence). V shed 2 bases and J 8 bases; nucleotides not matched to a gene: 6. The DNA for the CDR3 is TGTGCCTGGAGTCCTGGACAGGGGAGAGGCTACACCTTC. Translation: CAWSPGQGRGYTF.

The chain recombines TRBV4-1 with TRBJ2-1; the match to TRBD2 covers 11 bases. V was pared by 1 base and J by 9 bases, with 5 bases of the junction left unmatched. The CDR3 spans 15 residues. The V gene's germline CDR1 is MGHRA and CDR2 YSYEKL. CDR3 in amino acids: CASSQGLAGFGEQFF. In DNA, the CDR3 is TGCGCCAGCAGCCAAGGACTAGCGGGATTCGGTGAGCAGTTCTTC.

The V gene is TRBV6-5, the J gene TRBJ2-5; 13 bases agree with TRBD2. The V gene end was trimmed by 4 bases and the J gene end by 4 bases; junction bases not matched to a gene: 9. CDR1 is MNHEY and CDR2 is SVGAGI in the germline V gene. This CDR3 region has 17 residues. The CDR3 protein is CASSFPGLAGEGETQYF. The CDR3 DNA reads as TGTGCCAGCAGTTTTCCTGGACTAGCGGGAGAGGGAGAGACCCAGTACTTC.

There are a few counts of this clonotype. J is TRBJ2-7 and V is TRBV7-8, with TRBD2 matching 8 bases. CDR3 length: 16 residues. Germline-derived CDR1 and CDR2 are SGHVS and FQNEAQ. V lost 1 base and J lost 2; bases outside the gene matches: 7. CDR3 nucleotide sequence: TGTGCCAGCAGCTTAGGAGCGGGGGCAGAAACCTACGAGCAGTACTTC. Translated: CASSLGAGAETYEQYF. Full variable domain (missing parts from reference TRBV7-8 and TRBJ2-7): GAGVSQSPRYKVAKRGQDVALRCDPISGHVSLFWYQQALGQGPEFLTYFQNEAQLDKSGLPSDRFFAERPEGSVSTLKIQRTQQEDSAVYLCASSLGAGAETYEQYFGPGTRLTVT.

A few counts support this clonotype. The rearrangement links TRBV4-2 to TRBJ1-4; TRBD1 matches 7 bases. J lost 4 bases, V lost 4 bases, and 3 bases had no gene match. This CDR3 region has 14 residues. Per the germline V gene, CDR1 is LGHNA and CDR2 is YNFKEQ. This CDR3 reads CASSPGQSNEKLFF. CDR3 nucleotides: TGTGCCAGCAGCCCGGGACAGAGTAATGAAAAACTGTTTTTT.

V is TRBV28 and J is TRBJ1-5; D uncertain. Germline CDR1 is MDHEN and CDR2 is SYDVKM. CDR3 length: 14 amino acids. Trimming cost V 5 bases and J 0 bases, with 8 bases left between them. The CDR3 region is CASSPVNSNQPQHF. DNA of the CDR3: TGTGCCAGCAGTCCTGTTAATAGCAATCAGCCCCAGCATTTT.

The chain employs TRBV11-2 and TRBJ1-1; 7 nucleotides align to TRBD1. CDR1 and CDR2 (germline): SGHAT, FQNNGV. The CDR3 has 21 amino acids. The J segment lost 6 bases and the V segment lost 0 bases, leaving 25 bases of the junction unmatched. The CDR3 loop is CASSLDRDRTRSKRVEAEAFF. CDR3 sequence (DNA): TGTGCCAGCAGCTTAGATAGGGACAGAACAAGGTCCAAGAGGGTTGAAGCTGAAGCTTTCTTT.